Shown below are 26 T cell receptor beta chains from a single sample sequenced in a study of blood T cells in healthy people across ages. Then a second PCR, running roughly 6 to 11 cycles, was carried out with a sample-barcoded 5' primer and a J-beta primer mix. TCRdb re-derived calls from the 5' RACE reads in MiXCR, one entry per CDR3 protein. The repertoire holds 1 million to 1.2 million distinct CDR3 sequences, with more than 30% as singletons. The specimen was blood. Source of these receptors: a man between 18 and 35 years old in good health.

The genes are TRBV28 and TRBJ1-4; D possibly corresponds to TRBD1 (6 bases). Germline V lookup: CDR1 MDHEN, CDR2 SYDVKM. The CDR3 has 14 residues. The V end was cut by 4 bases, the J end by 3 bases, with 9 bases between. CDR3 sequence reads: CASSWTASNEKLFF. The CDR3, as DNA: TGTGCCAGCAGTTGGACAGCGTCTAATGAAAAACTGTTTTTT.

The rearrangement uses TRBV20-1 and TRBJ1-4; D unresolved. This CDR3 is built from 13 residues. Germline loops: CDR1 DFQATT, CDR2 SNEGSKA (reference sequence). Trimming stripped 1 base from V and 7 bases from J, with 10 bases between. The CDR3 coding sequence is TGCAGTGCTAGAGTGATCTCCGGTGAAAAACTGTTTTTT. It yields the protein CSARVISGEKLFF.

The chain uses TRBV6-5 and TRBJ2-7; D may match TRBD1 or TRBD2 (5 bases each). The CDR3 has 16 residues. Trimming removed 0 bases at V and 2 bases at J, with 14 bases between. The V gene's germline CDR1 is MNHEY and CDR2 SVGAGI. The DNA for the CDR3 is TGTGCCAGCAGTTACTCGGGACCGGGGTTCCCCTACGAGCAGTACTTC. Translated, it gives CASSYSGPGFPYEQYF.

This clonotype was detected a few times. V and J are TRBV2 and TRBJ2-3, with 10 bases that match TRBD2. The V gene's germline CDR1 is SNHLY and CDR2 FYNNEI. The V segment lost 8 bases and the J segment 2 bases; nucleotides outside the gene matches: 4. There are 14 residues in the CDR3. This CDR3 reads CASGLAVNTDTQYF. The CDR3 nucleotides read TGTGCCAGCGGACTAGCGGTGAACACAGATACGCAGTATTTT.

This clonotype occurred many times. This chain connects TRBV7-2 to TRBJ2-3, with D possibly being TRBD2 (6 bases). The V end was cut by 5 bases, the J end by 0 bases, with 12 bases between. Germline V gene lookup returns CDR1 SGHTA and CDR2 FQGNSA. This CDR3 region has 15 residues. The CDR3: CASSPTTSSTDTQYF. The CDR3 nucleotides read TGTGCCAGCAGCCCGACGACTAGTAGCACAGATACGCAGTATTTT.

This clonotype was counted a single time. The rearrangement links TRBV12-3 or TRBV12-4 to TRBJ2-5; TRBD1 is a possible D gene (6 bases). CDR3 length equals 14 residues. Trimming cost V 6 bases and J 4 bases, with 15 bases left between them. The chain's CDR3 is CASRTTGLPETQYF. DNA of the CDR3: TGTGCCAGCAGGACCACAGGGCTTCCAGAGACCCAGTACTTC.

The rearrangement links TRBV4-3 to TRBJ1-1; 7 bases fit TRBD1. The V segment lost 1 base and the J segment 4 bases; nucleotides outside the gene matches: 3. Per germline, CDR1 LGHNA and CDR2 YSLEER. The CDR3 extends over 14 amino acids. CDR3 coding DNA: TGCGCCAGCAGCCAAGGGGAGGGGGCCACTGAAGCTTTCTTT. Amino acid sequence: CASSQGEGATEAFF.

This clonotype turned up a few times. The chain employs TRBV4-3 and TRBJ2-6; D remains unclear. V lost 1 base to trimming and J lost 0 bases, with 4 bases between them. The CDR3 totals 15 residues. In germline, CDR1 is LGHNA, CDR2 YSLEER. The CDR3 coding sequence is TGCGCCAGCAGCCAAGGTCCCTCTGGGGCCAACGTCCTGACTTTC. It specifies CASSQGPSGANVLTF.

This clonotype has at least ten counts. A read error may be the cause here, since a much bigger clone is one base away. This chain joins TRBV7-2 and TRBJ1-5; D unclear. Per germline, CDR1 SGHTA and CDR2 FQGNSA. The CDR3 covers 13 residues. V dropped 5 bases and J dropped 4 bases, with 9 bases sitting between them. CDR3 sequence: CASSAEQNQPQHF. The CDR3 DNA follows: TGTGCCAGCAGCGCAGAGCAGAATCAGCCCCAGCATTTT.

The chain uses TRBV2 and TRBJ1-1, with a possible D match to TRBD1 (5 bases). V gave up 4 bases and J gave up 11 bases, with 20 bases separating them. This CDR3 comprises 14 residues. Germline loops: CDR1 SNHLY, CDR2 FYNNEI. Here the CDR3 reads CASSGAEGYRPAFF. CDR3 nucleotides: TGTGCCAGCAGTGGAGCGGAGGGGTACAGGCCCGCTTTCTTT.

The chain couples TRBV9 to TRBJ2-1; 12 nucleotides agree with TRBD1. Germline values: CDR1 SGDLS, CDR2 YYNGEE. This CDR3 is built from 15 residues. V gave up 3 bases and J gave up 9 bases; unmatched junction bases: 7. This CDR3 is CASSAGTGGKGEQFF. Written as DNA, the CDR3 is TGTGCCAGCAGCGCTGGGACAGGGGGCAAAGGTGAGCAGTTCTTC.

The chain has TRBV28 and TRBJ2-4, with 8 nucleotides matching TRBD1. The J call may be mistaken, given a closer DNA end match to TRBJ2-7. The CDR3 length is 15 residues. CDR1 MDHEN and CDR2 SYDVKM come from the germline V gene. The CDR3 sequence is CASSSRQGPLYEQYF. For the CDR3, the DNA is TGTGCCAGCAGTTCCCGACAGGGGCCACTTTACGAGCAGTACTTC.

The chain has TRBV20-1 and TRBJ2-1; 10 bases line up with TRBD2. Looked up from germline, CDR1 is DFQATT and CDR2 is SNEGSKA (reference sequence). The CDR3 sequence is 16 residues long. The V segment lost 5 bases and the J segment 5 bases; nucleotides outside the gene matches: 12. This CDR3 is CSAPEVAGGANNEQFF. In DNA, the CDR3 is TGCAGTGCTCCGGAGGTAGCGGGGGGCGCCAACAATGAGCAGTTCTTC.

The rearrangement joins TRBV20-1 to TRBJ1-6, with D possibly TRBD1 on 6 matching bases. CDR3 length equals 16 residues. Trimming stripped 3 bases from V and 8 bases from J, with 20 bases between. CDR1 is DFQATT and CDR2 is SNEGSKA in the germline V gene (reference sequence). The CDR3 protein is CSARDGGAPEDSPLHF. The DNA for the CDR3 is TGCAGTGCTAGGGACGGGGGGGCACCGGAAGATTCACCCCTCCACTTT.

This rearrangement joins TRBV11-2 to TRBJ2-1, with D hard to call. V was trimmed by 2 bases and J by 6 bases, leaving 11 bases between them. This CDR3 has 14 residues. Per germline, CDR1 SGHAT and CDR2 FQNNGV. As DNA, the CDR3 is TGTGCCAGCAGCTTAACCCCACGCAGCAATGAGCAGTTCTTC. It encodes CASSLTPRSNEQFF.

This clonotype was seen a few times. The CDR3 DNA reads TGTGCCAGCACCCTAACCCTAGGGGCGAGTGGCTACACCTTC. It specifies CASTLTLGASGYTF. The chain joins TRBV6-5 to TRBJ1-2; D is possibly TRBD1 (5 bases). Trimming shortened V by 7 bases and J by 7 bases, and 19 bases separated the two germline ends. CDR3 length: 14 residues. The germline CDR1 and CDR2 sequences are MNHEY and SVGAGI.

This clonotype was observed many times. J is TRBJ2-3 and V is TRBV5-1; D unresolved. The CDR3 sequence is 14 residues long. V was cut by 0 bases and J by 4 bases, with 9 bases left in between. Germline CDR1 is SGHRS and CDR2 is YFSETQ. CDR3 sequence reads: CASSLDSGADTQYF. CDR3 in DNA: TGCGCCAGCAGCTTGGATAGTGGGGCAGATACGCAGTATTTT.

V and J are TRBV7-3 and TRBJ2-1; TRBD1 matches 7 bases. CDR1 is SGHTA, CDR2 FQGTGA, per germline. V lost 2 bases to trimming and J lost 1 base; unmatched junction nucleotides: 5. The CDR3 consists of 16 residues. CDR3 bases: TGTGCCAGCAGCTTAGAGGGCAGGGGGTCCTACAATGAGCAGTTCTTC. Translated: CASSLEGRGSYNEQFF. Complete variable domain (other parts from reference TRBV7-3 and TRBJ2-1): GAGVSQTPSNKVTEKGKYVELRCDPISGHTALYWYRQSLGQGPEFLIYFQGTGAADDSGLPNDRFFAVRPEGSVSTLKIQRTERGDSAVYLCASSLEGRGSYNEQFFGPGTRLTVL.

The rearrangement uses TRBV12-3 or TRBV12-4 and TRBJ1-2, with D maybe TRBD1 (5 bases). V lost 5 bases, J lost 8 bases, and 15 bases lay in between. The CDR3 spans 13 residues. The CDR3 DNA is TGTGCCAGCAGTGCCCCTACAGGTGGCGGCTACACCTTC. Translated, it gives CASSAPTGGGYTF.

CDR3 DNA: TGTGCCAGCAGTTATACCCCGTTGACAGGCGGCAATGAGCAGTTCTTC. Protein sequence: CASSYTPLTGGNEQFF. The chain carries TRBV12-3 or TRBV12-4 and TRBJ2-1; the D gene is possibly TRBD1 (6 bases). Trimming removed 4 bases at V and 6 bases at J, with 19 bases between. CDR3 length: 16 amino acids.

In this sample, this clonotype turned up once. The V gene is TRBV11-2, the J gene TRBJ2-1, with D possibly being TRBD2 (5 bases). The DNA end lines up better with TRBJ2-7; the J call may be wrong. The CDR3 loop spans 18 amino acids. The germline gives CDR1 SGHAT, CDR2 FQNNGV. The CDR3 sequence is CASSLAHYIPSSYNEQYF. CDR3 in DNA: TGTGCCAGCAGCCTAGCCCACTATATACCGAGCTCCTACAATGAGCAGTACTTC.

This clonotype was detected only a few times. V gene TRBV12-3 or TRBV12-4 combines with J gene TRBJ1-1; D is uncertain. The CDR3 runs to 14 residues. Trimming cost V 3 bases and J 1 base, with 9 bases left between them. CDR3 protein: CASSFAGENTEAFF. In DNA form, the CDR3 reads TGTGCCAGCAGTTTCGCAGGCGAGAACACTGAAGCTTTCTTT.

In this sample, this clonotype turned up a few times. The rearrangement joins TRBV19 to TRBJ1-1; D is undetermined. CDR3 length: 15 residues. The V and J ends lost 1 base and 1 base respectively, with 10 bases between them. Germline V gene data show CDR1 as LNHDA and CDR2 as SQIVND (reference sequence). CDR3 nucleotides: TGTGCCAGTAGTATAGGTTGGCAGAGGAACACTGAAGCTTTCTTT. This translates into CASSIGWQRNTEAFF.

The chain joins TRBV4-3 to TRBJ2-3; D perhaps matches TRBD2 (5 bases). This CDR3 has 15 amino acids. Germline CDR1 is LGHNA and CDR2 is YSLEER. V shed 0 bases and J shed 5 bases, with 12 bases lying between them. The CDR3 DNA is TGCGCCAGCAGCCAAGAATCGGGGAAAGTAGATACGCAGTATTTT. It encodes CASSQESGKVDTQYF.

J is TRBJ1-4 and V is TRBV7-9; 8 bases match TRBD1. J was trimmed by 0 bases and V by 5 bases; bases with no gene match: 5. Germline lookup yields CDR1 SEHNR and CDR2 FQNEAQ (reference sequence). The CDR3 is 16 residues long. Written as DNA, the CDR3 is TGTGCCAGCAGCGGCGACAGGGGTTCAACTAATGAAAAACTGTTTTTT. The encoded protein is CASSGDRGSTNEKLFF.

This clonotype was seen a handful of times. The rearrangement uses TRBV7-9 and TRBJ2-1; no firm D call. The CDR3 consists of 11 residues. Per germline, CDR1 SEHNR and CDR2 FQNEAQ (reference sequence). Between the trimmed V and J ends, which lost 4 bases and 8 bases, there was a span of 6 bases. Here the CDR3 reads CASSSEHEQFF. The CDR3 DNA follows: TGTGCCAGCAGCTCGGAGCATGAGCAGTTCTTC.